Listed below are T cell receptor beta chains from one sample, sequenced in a study of blood T cells in healthy people across ages. One entry per CDR3 protein results from TCRdb running MiXCR on the 5' RACE reads. The repertoire has about 670,000 distinct CDR3 sequences, around 41% of them found once; the top ten carry about 30%. What was sequenced was blood. These receptors were obtained from an elderly man in good health. CDR3s include the opening cysteine and the closing phenylalanine or tryptophan. A D gene is named only where the DNA matches it firmly. Clone sizes are given selectively: once, few, many, or a class where the clone is expanded.

V gene	CDR3 length	clone size	D gene	J gene	CDR3 DNA	CDR3 protein
TRBV20-1	14	NA	TRBD1	TRBJ2-7	TGCAGTGCTTCCTCGGGACAGGGTCCCTACGAGCAGTACTTC	CSASSGQGPYEQYF
TRBV4-3	14	NA	NA	TRBJ1-2	TGCGCCAGCATAGAAACAGTTAATAACTATGGCTACACCTTC	CASIETVNNYGYTF
TRBV20-1	11	few	TRBD1	TRBJ1-5	TGCAGTGCTAGACACGGACAGGGCCAGCATTTT	CSARHGQGQHF
TRBV6-2/TRBV6-3	14	NA	TRBD2	TRBJ2-5	TGTGCCAGCCAGACTAGCGGTAACTACAATGAGCAGTACTTC	CASQTSGNYNEQYF
TRBV7-3	13	NA	NA	TRBJ2-7	TGTGCCAGCAGCCAGACAGGAGGCTACGAGCAGTACTTC	CASSQTGGYEQYF
TRBV20-1	15	NA	NA	TRBJ2-6	TGCAGTGCCCGACAGAGTAGCTCTGGGGCCAACGTCCTGACTTTC	CSARQSSSGANVLTF
TRBV4-1	16	NA	TRBD2	TRBJ2-5	TGCGCCAGCGGCCAAGCGTGGCCTAGCGGGGGGGAGACCCAGTACTTC	CASGQAWPSGGETQYF
TRBV7-9	14	NA	NA	TRBJ2-1	TGTGCCAGCAGCTTTAAGGGCCCCGACAATGAGCAGTTCTTC	CASSFKGPDNEQFF
TRBV30	11	NA	TRBD1	TRBJ1-2	TGTGCCTGCCGGGACAGGGGGATCTACACCTTC	CACRDRGIYTF
TRBV12-5	14	few	NA	TRBJ2-3	TGTGCTAGTGGTTTGGGTAGCCTCACAGATACGCAGTATTTT	CASGLGSLTDTQYF
TRBV10-3	14	NA	NA	TRBJ2-7	TGTGCCATCAGTGTTGGACCTCCTCTGGACGAGCAGTACTTC	CAISVGPPLDEQYF
TRBV25-1	13	NA	TRBD1	TRBJ1-2	TGTGCCAGCAGTGCCGGGACAGTCTATGGCTACACCTTC	CASSAGTVYGYTF
TRBV14	14	NA	TRBD1	TRBJ1-2	TGTGCCAGCAGCCTATCGGACAGGCGGTTCGGCTACACCTTC	CASSLSDRRFGYTF
TRBV7-2	12	NA	NA	TRBJ1-2	TGTGCCAGCAGCTTATTACAGAGGGGCTACACCTTC	CASSLLQRGYTF
TRBV6-2/TRBV6-3	11	many	NA	TRBJ2-3	TGTGCCAGCAGTTATCGGACCACGCAGTATTTT	CASSYRTTQYF
TRBV11-2	15	NA	TRBD2	TRBJ2-1	TGTGCCAGCAGAAGGTCGGGACTAGCGTTCAATGAGCAGTTCTTC	CASRRSGLAFNEQFF
TRBV28	14	NA	NA	TRBJ1-2	TGTGCCAGCAGTTTTCTAAGGGTTCCCTATGGCTACACCTTC	CASSFLRVPYGYTF
TRBV20-1	14	few	TRBD2	TRBJ2-3	TGCAGTGCTAGTCCAGGGAGGGGCACAGATACGCAGTATTTT	CSASPGRGTDTQYF
TRBV29-1	14	NA	NA	TRBJ2-7	TGCAGCGTTGAAGTGTTGGGGGATTACAATGAGCAGTACTTC	CSVEVLGDYNEQYF
TRBV14	16	NA	NA	TRBJ2-7	TGTGCCAGCAGCTCAGAGGGAGGTATCATCTCCTACGAGCAGTACTTC	CASSSEGGIISYEQYF
TRBV27	17	NA	NA	TRBJ2-7	TGTGCCAGCAGTTTATCTGGCCCTAGTAGCTCCTACAATGAGCAGTACTTC	CASSLSGPSSSYNEQYF
TRBV27	15	NA	TRBD1	TRBJ2-3	TGTGCCAGCAGACAACAGGGGGCTCGTTCAGATACGCAGTATTTT	CASRQQGARSDTQYF
TRBV5-1	16	NA	NA	TRBJ2-5	TGCGCCAGCAGCTTGGAGTTAGTCGTTCGTCAAGAGACCCAGTACTTC	CASSLELVVRQETQYF
TRBV10-3	13	NA	TRBD1	TRBJ2-4	TGTGCCAGCAGGGGGCCAGCCAAAAACATTCAGTACTTC	CASRGPAKNIQYF
TRBV24-1	17	NA	TRBD2	TRBJ2-7	TGTGCCACCAGTGAGACCGTCGGGACTAGCGTTCTCTACGAGCAGTACTTC	CATSETVGTSVLYEQYF
TRBV12-3/TRBV12-4	15	many	TRBD2	TRBJ2-1	TGTGCCAGCAGTTTTTGGGCGGGAGGGCTCAATGAGCAGTTCTTC	CASSFWAGGLNEQFF
TRBV6-5	15	few	TRBD2	TRBJ2-1	TGTGCCAGCAATACCGGGGGGGGCTTGTACAATGAGCAGTTCTTC	CASNTGGGLYNEQFF
TRBV11-3	15	NA	NA	TRBJ2-1	TGTGCCAGCAGCTTAGCCCCGGGGAGCGGGCATGGGCAGTTCTTC	CASSLAPGSGHGQFF
TRBV19	14	NA	NA	TRBJ2-3	TGCGCCAGTACCATGGACCCCATGGGAGATACGCAGTATTTT	CASTMDPMGDTQYF
TRBV20-1	15	few	NA	TRBJ2-1	TGCAGTGCTAGAGGGTGGGCAGCGGAATACAATGAGCAGTTCTTC	CSARGWAAEYNEQFF
TRBV4-3	15	once	NA	TRBJ2-5	TGCACCAGCAGCCAAGCCTGGGGGGACGGGGAGACCCAGTACTTC	CTSSQAWGDGETQYF
TRBV7-9	15	NA	NA	TRBJ2-7	TGTGCCAGCAGCTTAGCGGGGGATGCCTACAATGAGCAGTACTTC	CASSLAGDAYNEQYF
TRBV20-1	13	NA	TRBD2	TRBJ2-7	TGCAGTGCTAGGACTAGCTTTGCCTACGGGCAGTACTTC	CSARTSFAYGQYF
TRBV25-1	13	NA	NA	TRBJ1-4	TGTGCCAGTACCTGGGGGGCGGGTGAAAAACTGTTTTTT	CASTWGAGEKLFF
TRBV3-1	19	NA	TRBD1	TRBJ2-2	TGTGCCAGCAGCCCTTTAAGACAATACAGGGGGAGGTCCACCGGGGAGCTGTTTTTT	CASSPLRQYRGRSTGELFF
TRBV7-8	17	few	TRBD1	TRBJ1-4	TGTGCCAGCAGCCCCAGGACAGGGCCCGCAACTAATGAAAAACTGTTTTTT	CASSPRTGPATNEKLFF
TRBV2	15	NA	NA	TRBJ2-1	TGTGCCAGCAGTGTCCGGGCAGAAAATCACAATGAGCAGTTCTTC	CASSVRAENHNEQFF
TRBV27	17	NA	NA	TRBJ2-1	TGTGCCAGCAGTTTAGATCCCCGTCGGGGCTCCTACAATGAGCAGTTCTTC	CASSLDPRRGSYNEQFF
TRBV4-2	16	NA	NA	TRBJ2-7	TGTGCCAGCAGCCAAGAGGCCGGGGGCTCCTACAATGAGCAGTACTTC	CASSQEAGGSYNEQYF
TRBV7-9	15	few	NA	TRBJ1-1	TGTGCCAGCAGCTTAGAAGGGGGGCTTGCCACTGAAGCTTTCTTT	CASSLEGGLATEAFF
TRBV7-2	20	many	TRBD1	TRBJ2-6	TGTGCCAGCAGCTTAGCTTACCTGGGACAGGGGTTTTCTGGGGCCAACGTCCTGACTTTC	CASSLAYLGQGFSGANVLTF
TRBV7-2	15	many	NA	TRBJ2-7	TGTGCCAGCAGCTTAGATGGAGGACAGAGGCGCGAGCAGTACTTC	CASSLDGGQRREQYF
TRBV20-1	15	many	TRBD2	TRBJ2-7	TGCAGTGCTAGAGATATTGGGACTAGGCGCTACGAGCAGTACTTC	CSARDIGTRRYEQYF
TRBV5-1	14	many	NA	TRBJ2-5	TGCGCCAGCAGCCCAACCGGGACACAAGAGACCCAGTACTTC	CASSPTGTQETQYF
TRBV2	16	few	TRBD1	TRBJ2-3	TGTGCCAGCAGTGAACTCGGGACAGGGTACACAGATACGCAGTATTTT	CASSELGTGYTDTQYF